This T cell receptor (beta chain) was captured in a study of T cells after yellow fever vaccination. About the study: Those fractions that held only low numbers of cells were prepared using the SMART-Seq v4 Ultra Low Input RNA kit.

The CDR3 runs to 13 residues. V was cut by 6 bases and J by 0 bases, with 8 bases left in between. Germline V CDR1 and CDR2: LGHDT, YNNKEL (reference sequence). This clonotype was found many times. TCRdb re-derived calls from the 5' RACE reads in MiXCR, one entry per CDR3 protein. The sample includes some 220,000 distinct CDR3 sequences, roughly 3.3% of them seen just once. The sequenced sample was CD4+ T cells sorted from PBMCs, obtained 10 days after the yellow fever booster vaccination. This chain links TRBV3-1 with TRBJ1-1, with D hard to call. The clonotype was recovered from a man between 18 and 35 years old who received the YFV17D yellow fever vaccine. CDR3 sequence reads: CASSRRLNTEAFF. The CDR3 DNA is TGTGCCAGCAGTAGACGCCTGAACACTGAAGCTTTCTTT.